Presented here are 2 T cell receptor beta chains from one specimen sequenced in a study of CD39 and CD103 CD8 tumor-infiltrating T cells. Some clones are missing from TCRdb's copy, which holds only in-frame ones; the method was immunoSEQ multiplex PCR. The top ten hold roughly 40% of the sample, which has under 450 clones, roughly 70% seen once. Sequencing input: CD39+ CD103+ CD8+ T cells sorted from the tumor. Subset reported: CD103+CD39+ double-positive CD45RA- CD8 T cells. These receptors originate from a human donor with head and neck squamous cell carcinoma.

This sequence joins TRBV6-4 and TRBJ2-5; 12 bases are shared with TRBD2. Trimming took 3 bases from V and 4 from J; bases not matched to a gene: 6. Per the germline V gene, CDR1 is MRHNA and CDR2 is SNTAGT. The CDR3 sequence is 16 residues long. The CDR3 DNA sequence: TGTGCCAGCAGTGAAACCCCTAGCGGGGGGGCAGAGACCCAGTACTTC. Residues: CASSETPSGGAETQYF.

V and J are TRBV7-9 and TRBJ2-2; 12 nucleotides align to TRBD2. This CDR3 region has 17 residues. V shed 5 bases, J shed 4 bases, and the junction held 8 bases outside the gene matches. CDR1 SEHNR and CDR2 FQNEAQ come from the germline V gene (reference sequence). Here the CDR3 reads CASSRRLAGEGTGELFF. CDR3 coding DNA: TGTGCCAGCAGCCGGAGACTAGCGGGGGAAGGCACCGGGGAGCTGTTTTTT.